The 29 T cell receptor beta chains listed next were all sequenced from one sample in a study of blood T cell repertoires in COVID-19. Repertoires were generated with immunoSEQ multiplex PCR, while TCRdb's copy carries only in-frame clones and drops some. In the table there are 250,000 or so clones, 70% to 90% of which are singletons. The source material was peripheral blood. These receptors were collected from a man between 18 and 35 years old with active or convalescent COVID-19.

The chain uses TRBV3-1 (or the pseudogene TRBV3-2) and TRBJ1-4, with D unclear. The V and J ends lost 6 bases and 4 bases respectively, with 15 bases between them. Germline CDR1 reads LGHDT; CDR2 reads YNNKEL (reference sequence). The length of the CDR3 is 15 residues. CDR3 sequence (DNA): TGTGCCAGCAGAGGTACAGCAGGTATTAATGAAAAACTGTTTTTT. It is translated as CASRGTAGINEKLFF.

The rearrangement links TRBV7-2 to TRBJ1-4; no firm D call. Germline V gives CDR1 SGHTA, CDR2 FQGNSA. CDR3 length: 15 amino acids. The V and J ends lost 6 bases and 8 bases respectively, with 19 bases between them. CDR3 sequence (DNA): TGTGCCAGCAGTATAGGAGGAGCCGGTACGGAAAAACTGTTTTTT. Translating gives CASSIGGAGTEKLFF.

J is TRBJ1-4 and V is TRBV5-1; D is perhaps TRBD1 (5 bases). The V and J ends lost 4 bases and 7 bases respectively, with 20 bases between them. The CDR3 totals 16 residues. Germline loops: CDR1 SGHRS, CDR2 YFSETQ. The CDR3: CASSVSPVGGGEKLFF. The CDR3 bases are TGCGCCAGCAGCGTAAGCCCTGTTGGCGGGGGTGAAAAACTGTTTTTT.

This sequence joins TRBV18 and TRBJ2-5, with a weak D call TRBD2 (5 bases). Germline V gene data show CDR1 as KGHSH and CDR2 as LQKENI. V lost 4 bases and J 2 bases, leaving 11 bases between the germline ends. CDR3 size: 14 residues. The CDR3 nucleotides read TGTGCCAGCTCACTAGGACTTGCACAAGAGACCCAGTACTTC. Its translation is CASSLGLAQETQYF.

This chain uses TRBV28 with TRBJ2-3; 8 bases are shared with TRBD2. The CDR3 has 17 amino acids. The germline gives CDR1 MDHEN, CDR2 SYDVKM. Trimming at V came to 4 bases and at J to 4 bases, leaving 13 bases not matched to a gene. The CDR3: CASSSIRGGRTSDTQYF. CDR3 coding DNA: TGTGCCAGCAGTTCCATCCGGGGGGGCCGGACATCAGATACGCAGTATTTT.

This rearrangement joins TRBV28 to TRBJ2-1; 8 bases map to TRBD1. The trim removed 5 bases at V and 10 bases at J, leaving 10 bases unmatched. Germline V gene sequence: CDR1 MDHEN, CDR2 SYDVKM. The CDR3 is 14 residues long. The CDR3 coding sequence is TGTGCCAGCAGTGCAGGGGGCAGTTTGGGGGAGCAGTTCTTC. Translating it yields CASSAGGSLGEQFF.

In nucleotides, the CDR3 is TGTGCCAGCAGCCCAGAGGGGGCTTTGAACACTGAAGCTTTCTTT. Translated: CASSPEGALNTEAFF. The chain joins TRBV7-9 to TRBJ1-1, with 7 bases identical to TRBD1. The germline V gene encodes CDR1 SEHNR and CDR2 FQNEAQ (reference sequence). V gave up 5 bases and J gave up 0 bases; unmatched junction bases: 6. The CDR3 contains 15 residues.

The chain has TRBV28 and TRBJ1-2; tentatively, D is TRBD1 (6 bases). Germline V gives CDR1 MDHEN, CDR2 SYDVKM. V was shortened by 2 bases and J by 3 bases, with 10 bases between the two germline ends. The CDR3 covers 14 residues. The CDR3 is CASSLVRQDYGYTF. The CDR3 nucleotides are TGTGCCAGCAGTTTAGTCCGACAGGACTATGGCTACACCTTC.

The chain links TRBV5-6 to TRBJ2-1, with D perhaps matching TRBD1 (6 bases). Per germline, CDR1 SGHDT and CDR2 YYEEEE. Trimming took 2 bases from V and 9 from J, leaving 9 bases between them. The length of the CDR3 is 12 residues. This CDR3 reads CASSFGGFEQFF. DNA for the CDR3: TGTGCCAGCAGCTTTGGGGGCTTTGAGCAGTTCTTC.

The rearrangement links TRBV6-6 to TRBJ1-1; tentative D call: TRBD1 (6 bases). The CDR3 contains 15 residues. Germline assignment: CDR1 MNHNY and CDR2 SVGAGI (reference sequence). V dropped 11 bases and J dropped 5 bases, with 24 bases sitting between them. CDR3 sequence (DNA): TGTGCCTACGGGAGGGGGTCTGGTTCGAGGACTGAAGCTTTCTTT. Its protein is CAYGRGSGSRTEAFF.

For the CDR3, the DNA is TGTGCCAGCAGCCAAGTAGGGACTACGACAGGTTACGAGCAGTACTTC. Its protein product is CASSQVGTTTGYEQYF. This chain links TRBV3-1 (or the pseudogene TRBV3-2) with TRBJ2-7; the D gene is possibly TRBD2 (7 bases). V lost 1 base, J lost 4 bases, and 17 bases lay in between. This CDR3 contains 16 residues. Germline CDR1 is LGHDT and CDR2 is YNNKEL (reference sequence).

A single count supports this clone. The chain's CDR3 is CASSRGRYNEQFF. The CDR3 coding sequence is TGTGCCAGCAGCAGGGGGCGGTACAATGAGCAGTTCTTC. V is TRBV14 and J is TRBJ2-1, with TRBD1 identical over 7 bases. The CDR3 runs to 13 residues. CDR1 and CDR2 (germline): SGHDN, FVKESK. V gave up 5 bases and J gave up 4 bases; unmatched junction bases: 2.

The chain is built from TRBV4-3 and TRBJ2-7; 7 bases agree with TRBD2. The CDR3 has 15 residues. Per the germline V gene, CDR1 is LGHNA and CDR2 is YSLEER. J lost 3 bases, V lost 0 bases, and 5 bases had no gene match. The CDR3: CASSQEWLADYEQYF. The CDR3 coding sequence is TGCGCCAGCAGCCAAGAGTGGCTAGCGGACTACGAGCAGTACTTC.

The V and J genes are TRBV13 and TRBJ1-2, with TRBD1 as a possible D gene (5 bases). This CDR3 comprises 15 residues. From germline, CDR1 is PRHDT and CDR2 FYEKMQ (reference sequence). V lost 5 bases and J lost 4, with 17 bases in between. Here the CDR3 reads CASSPGLTGFYGYTF. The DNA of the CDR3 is TGTGCCAGCAGCCCGGGCCTTACAGGCTTCTATGGCTACACCTTC.

The CDR3 region has the DNA TGTGCCAGCAGATTCGTTGGGACAGGGAACTATGGCTACACCTTC. As protein: CASRFVGTGNYGYTF. The V call is TRBV28, the J call TRBJ1-2; 9 nucleotides line up with TRBD1. The V gene's germline CDR1 is MDHEN and CDR2 SYDVKM. J gave up 2 bases and V 6 bases, and 7 bases lay outside the gene matches. The CDR3 runs 15 residues.

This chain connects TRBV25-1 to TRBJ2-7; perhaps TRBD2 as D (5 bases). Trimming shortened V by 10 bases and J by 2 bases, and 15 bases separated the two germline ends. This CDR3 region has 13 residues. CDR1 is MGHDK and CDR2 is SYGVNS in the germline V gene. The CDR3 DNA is TGTGCCACCGAGGGCCTTTTTACCTACGAGCAGTACTTC. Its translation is CATEGLFTYEQYF.

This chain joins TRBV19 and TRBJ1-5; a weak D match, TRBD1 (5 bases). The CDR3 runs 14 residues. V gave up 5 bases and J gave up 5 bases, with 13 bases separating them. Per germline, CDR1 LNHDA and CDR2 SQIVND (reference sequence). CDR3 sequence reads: CASSVKTGDQPQHF. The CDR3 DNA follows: TGTGCCAGTAGTGTAAAGACGGGGGATCAGCCCCAGCATTTT.

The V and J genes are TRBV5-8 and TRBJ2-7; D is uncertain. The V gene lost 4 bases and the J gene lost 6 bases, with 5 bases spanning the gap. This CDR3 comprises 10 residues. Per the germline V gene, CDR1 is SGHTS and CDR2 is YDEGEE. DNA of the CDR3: TGTGCCAGCAGCCCATTCGAGCAGTACTTC. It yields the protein CASSPFEQYF.

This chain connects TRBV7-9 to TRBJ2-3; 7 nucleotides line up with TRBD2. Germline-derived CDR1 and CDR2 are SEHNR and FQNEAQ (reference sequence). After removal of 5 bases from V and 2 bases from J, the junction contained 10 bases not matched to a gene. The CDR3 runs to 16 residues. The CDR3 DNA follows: TGTGCCAGCAGCCCGCTGACTAGCCCCGCCACAGATACGCAGTATTTT. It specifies CASSPLTSPATDTQYF.

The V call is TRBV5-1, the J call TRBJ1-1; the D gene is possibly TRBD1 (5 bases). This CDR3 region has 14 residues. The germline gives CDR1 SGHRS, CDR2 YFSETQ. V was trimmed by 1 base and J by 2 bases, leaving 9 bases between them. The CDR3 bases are TGCGCCAGCAGCTTGATAGGACAAAACACTGAAGCTTTCTTT. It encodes CASSLIGQNTEAFF. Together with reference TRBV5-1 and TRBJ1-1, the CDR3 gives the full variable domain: KAGVTQTPRYLIKTRGQQVTLSCSPISGHRSVSWYQQTPGQGLQFLFEYFSETQRNKGNFPGRFSGRQFSNSRSEMNVSTLELGDSALYLCASSLIGQNTEAFFGQGTRLTVV.

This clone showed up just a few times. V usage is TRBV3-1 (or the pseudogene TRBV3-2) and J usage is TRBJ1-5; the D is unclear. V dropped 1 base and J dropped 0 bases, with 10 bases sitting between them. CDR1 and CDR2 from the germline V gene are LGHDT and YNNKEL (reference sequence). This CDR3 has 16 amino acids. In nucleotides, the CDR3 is TGTGCCAGCAGCCAAGGAGCGGGCTATAGCAATCAGCCCCAGCATTTT. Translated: CASSQGAGYSNQPQHF.

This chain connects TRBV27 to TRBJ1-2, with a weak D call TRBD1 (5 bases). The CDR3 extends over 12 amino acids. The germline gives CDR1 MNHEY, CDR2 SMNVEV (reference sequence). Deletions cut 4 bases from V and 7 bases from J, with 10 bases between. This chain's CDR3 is CASSYAGGGYTF. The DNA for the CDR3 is TGTGCCAGCAGTTACGCCGGGGGTGGCTACACCTTC.

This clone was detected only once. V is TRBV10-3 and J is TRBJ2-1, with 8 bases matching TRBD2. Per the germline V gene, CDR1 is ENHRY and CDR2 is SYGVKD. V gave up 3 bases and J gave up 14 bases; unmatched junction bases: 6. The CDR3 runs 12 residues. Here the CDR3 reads CAISDTSGWEFF. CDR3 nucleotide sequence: TGTGCCATCAGTGACACTAGCGGATGGGAGTTCTTC.

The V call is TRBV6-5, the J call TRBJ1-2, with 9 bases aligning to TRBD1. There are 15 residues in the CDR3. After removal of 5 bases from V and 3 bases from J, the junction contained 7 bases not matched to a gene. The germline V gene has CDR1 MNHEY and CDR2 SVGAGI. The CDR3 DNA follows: TGTGCCAGCAGTCCGCGGACAGGGGTGGACTATGGCTACACCTTC. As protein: CASSPRTGVDYGYTF.

CDR3 sequence reads: CASSPHRDRPNTEAFF. The CDR3 nucleotides are TGTGCCAGCAGTCCCCACCGAGACAGGCCGAACACTGAAGCTTTCTTT. The chain recombines TRBV6-6 with TRBJ1-1; weak D call: TRBD1 (6 bases). V was trimmed by 5 bases and J by 1 base, leaving 17 bases between them. CDR3 length: 16 amino acids. Per the germline V gene, CDR1 is MNHNY and CDR2 is SVGAGI (reference sequence).

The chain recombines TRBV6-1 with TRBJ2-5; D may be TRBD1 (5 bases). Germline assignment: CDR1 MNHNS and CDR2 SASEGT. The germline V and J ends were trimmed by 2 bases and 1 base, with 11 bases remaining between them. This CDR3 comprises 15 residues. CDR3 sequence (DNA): TGTGCCAGCAGTGAACGGTTCGACAGCCAAGAGACCCAGTACTTC. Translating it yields CASSERFDSQETQYF.

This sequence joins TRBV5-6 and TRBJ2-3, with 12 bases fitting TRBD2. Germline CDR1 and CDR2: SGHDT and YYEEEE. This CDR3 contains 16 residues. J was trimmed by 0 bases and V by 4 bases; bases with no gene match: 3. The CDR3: CASSLGLAGSTDTQYF. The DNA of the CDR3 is TGTGCCAGCAGCCTAGGACTAGCGGGGAGCACAGATACGCAGTATTTT.

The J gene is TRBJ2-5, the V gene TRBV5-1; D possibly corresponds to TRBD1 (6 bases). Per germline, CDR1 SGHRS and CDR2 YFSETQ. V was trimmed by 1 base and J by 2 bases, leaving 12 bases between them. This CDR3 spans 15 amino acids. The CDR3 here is CASSLTGLGQETQYF. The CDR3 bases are TGCGCCAGCAGCTTGACAGGGCTTGGGCAAGAGACCCAGTACTTC.

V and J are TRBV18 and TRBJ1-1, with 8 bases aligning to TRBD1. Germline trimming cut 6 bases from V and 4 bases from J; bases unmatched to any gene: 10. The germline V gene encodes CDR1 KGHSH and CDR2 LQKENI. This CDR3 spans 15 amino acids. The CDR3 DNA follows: TGTGCCAGCTCCCCCCCCGGACAGGGAAGCACTGAAGCTTTCTTT. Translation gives CASSPPGQGSTEAFF.